The clone carrying this TCR beta chain has a single count. The authors' processing: The authors estimated nucleated cell counts from reference gene primer amplification. The repertoire was sequenced with immunoSEQ multiplex PCR; TCRdb's copy has only in-frame clones and lacks some. That table is the source of V, J and clone size, and D and trimming were worked out from the DNA. The data contain 110,000 to 150,000 clones, over 75% of them singletons. The sample belongs to a study of blood T cell repertoires in COVID-19. The overall study: There were acute and convalescent COVID-19 samples, and they came from the United States, Italy and Spain. From T cells, B-cell-depleted T cells, or PBMCs came the material, which was cDNA or gDNA.

The clonotype originates from a woman aged 55 to 70 with active COVID-19. The specimen sequenced was peripheral blood.

The CDR3: CASSPHRMGSYNEQFF. CDR3 sequence (DNA): TGTGCCAGCAGCCCCCACAGGATGGGCTCCTACAATGAGCAGTTCTTC. The V call is TRBV7-3, the J call TRBJ2-1, with D maybe TRBD1 (5 bases). This CDR3 comprises 16 residues. Looked up from germline, CDR1 is SGHTA and CDR2 is FQGTGA. V lost 5 bases, J lost 0 bases, and 14 bases lay in between.